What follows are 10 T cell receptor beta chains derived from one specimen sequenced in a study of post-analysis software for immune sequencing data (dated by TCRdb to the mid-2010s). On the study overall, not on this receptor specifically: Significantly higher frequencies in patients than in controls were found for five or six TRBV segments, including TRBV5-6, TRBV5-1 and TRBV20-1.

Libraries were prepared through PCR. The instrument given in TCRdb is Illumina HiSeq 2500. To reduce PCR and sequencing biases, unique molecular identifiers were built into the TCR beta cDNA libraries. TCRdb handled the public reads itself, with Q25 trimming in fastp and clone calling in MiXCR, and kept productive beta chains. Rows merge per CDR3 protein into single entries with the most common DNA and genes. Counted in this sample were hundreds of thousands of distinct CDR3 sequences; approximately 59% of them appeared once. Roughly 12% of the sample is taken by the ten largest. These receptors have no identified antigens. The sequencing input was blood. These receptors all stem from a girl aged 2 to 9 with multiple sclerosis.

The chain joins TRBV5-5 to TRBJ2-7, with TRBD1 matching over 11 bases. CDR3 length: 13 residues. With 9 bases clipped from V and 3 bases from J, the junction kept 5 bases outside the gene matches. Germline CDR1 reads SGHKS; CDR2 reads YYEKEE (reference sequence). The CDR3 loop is CATGQGALYEQYF. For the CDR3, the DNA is TGTGCCACAGGACAGGGGGCCCTCTACGAGCAGTACTTC.

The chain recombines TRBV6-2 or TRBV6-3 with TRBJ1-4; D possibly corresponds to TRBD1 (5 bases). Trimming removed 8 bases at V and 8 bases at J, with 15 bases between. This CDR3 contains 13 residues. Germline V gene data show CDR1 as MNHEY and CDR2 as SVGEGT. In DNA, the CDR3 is TGTGCCAGCGAAGACGGGGCAGGAGAAAAACTGTTTTTT. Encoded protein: CASEDGAGEKLFF.

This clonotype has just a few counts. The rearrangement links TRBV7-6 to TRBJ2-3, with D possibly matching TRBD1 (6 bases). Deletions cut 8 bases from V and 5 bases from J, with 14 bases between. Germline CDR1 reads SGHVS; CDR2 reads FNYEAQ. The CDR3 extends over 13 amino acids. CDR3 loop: CASCRTEVDTQYF. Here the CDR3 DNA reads TGTGCCAGCTGTCGGACAGAAGTAGATACGCAGTATTTT.

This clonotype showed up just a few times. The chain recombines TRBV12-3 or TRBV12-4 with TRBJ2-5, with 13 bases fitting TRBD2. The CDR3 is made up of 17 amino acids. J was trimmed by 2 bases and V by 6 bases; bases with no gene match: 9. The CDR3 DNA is TGTGCCAGCAGCCGTAGACTAGCGGGGGGCGGACAAGAGACCCAGTACTTC. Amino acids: CASSRRLAGGGQETQYF.

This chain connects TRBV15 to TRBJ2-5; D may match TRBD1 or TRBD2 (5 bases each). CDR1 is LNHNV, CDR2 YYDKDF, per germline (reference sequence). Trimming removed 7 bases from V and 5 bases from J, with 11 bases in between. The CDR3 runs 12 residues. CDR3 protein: CATTEGQETQYF. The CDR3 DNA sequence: TGTGCCACCACCGAGGGGCAGGAGACCCAGTACTTC.

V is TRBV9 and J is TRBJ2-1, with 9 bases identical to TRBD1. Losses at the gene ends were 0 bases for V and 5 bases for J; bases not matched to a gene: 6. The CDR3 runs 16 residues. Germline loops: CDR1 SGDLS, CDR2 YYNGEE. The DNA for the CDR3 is TGTGCCAGCAGCGTAGATCCGGGACAGGGTAACAATGAGCAGTTCTTC. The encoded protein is CASSVDPGQGNNEQFF.

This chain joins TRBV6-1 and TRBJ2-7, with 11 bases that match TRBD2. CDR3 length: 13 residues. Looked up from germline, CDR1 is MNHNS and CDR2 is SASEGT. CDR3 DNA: TGTGCGGCAAGACTAGCGGGAATCTACGAGCAGTACTTC. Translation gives CAARLAGIYEQYF.

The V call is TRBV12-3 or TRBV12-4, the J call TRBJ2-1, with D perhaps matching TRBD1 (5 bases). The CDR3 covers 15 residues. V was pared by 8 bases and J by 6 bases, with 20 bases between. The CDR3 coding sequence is TGTGCCAGCTCGACAGAGGTTACCCTAGGCAATGAGCAGTTCTTC. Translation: CASSTEVTLGNEQFF.

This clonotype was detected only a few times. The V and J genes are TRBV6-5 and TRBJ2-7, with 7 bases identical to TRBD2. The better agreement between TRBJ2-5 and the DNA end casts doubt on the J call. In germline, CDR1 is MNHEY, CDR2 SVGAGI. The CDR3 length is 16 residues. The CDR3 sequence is CASGWGGPNTGETQYF. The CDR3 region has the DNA TGTGCCAGCGGCTGGGGGGGACCTAATACTGGGGAGACCCAGTACTTC.

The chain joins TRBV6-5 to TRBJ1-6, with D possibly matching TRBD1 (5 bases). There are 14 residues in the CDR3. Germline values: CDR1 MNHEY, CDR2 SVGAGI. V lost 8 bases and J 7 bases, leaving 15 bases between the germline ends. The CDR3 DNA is TGTGCCAGCGGGCACAGGAGCTCCAATTCACCCCTCCACTTT. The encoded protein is CASGHRSSNSPLHF.